This paragraph covers one TCR beta chain sequence. What it recognizes is unknown. A much larger clone is a single base away; this may be a read error. Since the CDR3 does not end with the conserved phenylalanine or tryptophan, this likely comes from a read error. Time point reported: before preoperative PTX-NDP chemotherapy. One entry per CDR3 protein results from TCRdb running MiXCR on the PCR reads. The table records over 15,000 distinct CDR3 sequences, less than 60% of them present only once. These data belong to a study of esophageal squamous cell carcinoma under preoperative chemotherapy. For the study at large: Both tumor-infiltrating lymphocytes and peripheral blood T cells were profiled.

Whole-study findings and limits: Peripheral T cells migrating into the tumor appeared to partly supply post-treatment tumor-infiltrating lymphocytes. After chemotherapy, TCR diversity rose significantly in peripheral T cells but not in tumor-infiltrating lymphocytes. Abundant clones tended to shrink rather than expand after paclitaxel-nedaplatin.

This CDR3 is built from 15 residues. Germline assignment: CDR1 SGHTA and CDR2 FQGNSA. V gave up 5 bases and J gave up 5 bases; unmatched junction bases: 8. The V call is TRBV7-2, the J call TRBJ2-5; 10 bases fit TRBD2. The specimen was collected from a patient given preoperative chemotherapy. The TCR comes from a human donor with esophageal squamous cell carcinoma. The donor label of this sample is uncertain. The CDR3 nucleotides read TGTGCCAGCAGCCCAGCGGGAGGGGGCGCGGAGACCCAGTACTGC. This sequence encodes CASSPAGGGAETQYC.